This T cell receptor beta chain was sequenced in a study of T cells in Graves' hyperthyroidism and ophthalmopathy. The wider study: Peripheral blood was acquired at first diagnosis, ahead of any therapy whatsoever.

Trimming shortened V by 3 bases and J by 8 bases, and 13 bases separated the two germline ends. Per germline, CDR1 SQVTM and CDR2 ANQGSEA. CDR3 length equals 13 residues. Study-level findings and limits: Most clonotypes expanded in the thyroid (above 0.001) were also present in blood.

Comments on this clonotype: The antigen is undetermined.

Amplification targeted TCR beta CDR3 regions from RNA transcripts. HTBI primers were the set used in a first-round RT-PCR of the TCR CDR3. TCRdb reanalysed the multiplex PCR reads using MiXCR and keeps one entry per CDR3 protein. The table includes around 600,000 distinct CDR3 sequences, roughly 15% detected once. Together with thyroid ultrasound, orbital computed tomography, serum thyroxine and TRAb, clinical symptoms were used for diagnoses. Extraction of PBMCs used 7.5 to 10 ml of fresh peripheral blood. The chain combines TRBV29-1 with TRBJ1-4; TRBD1 is a possible D gene (6 bases). Sequencing was performed on blood. This clonotype was obtained from a woman aged 50 to 60 with Graves' ophthalmopathy. For the CDR3, the DNA is TGCAGCGTTGACACAGGGCCTGGGGAAAAACTGTTTTTT. The encoded protein is CSVDTGPGEKLFF.